The present entry profiles one T cell receptor beta chain with its context. Alongside a J-beta primer mix, a sample-barcoded 5' primer served in a second PCR lasting about 7 to 11 cycles. TCRdb reprocessed the 5' RACE reads via MiXCR and lists one record per CDR3 protein. The data show about 800,000 distinct CDR3 sequences, with roughly 25% seen just once and under 4% held by the top ten. This sample is drawn from a study of blood T cells in healthy people across ages. The V gene end was trimmed by 0 bases and the J gene end by 10 bases; junction bases not matched to a gene: 12. CDR3 length: 16 amino acids. Germline V gene lookup returns CDR1 SGHTA and CDR2 FQGTGA. Per individual sample, total RNA of at least 5.5 micrograms was extracted. The same specimen was also included in a second study, on T cells of mothers and their children. That work contributes: Three healthy Caucasian mothers, along with their six children, were the donors.

This TCR was sampled from a boy between 5 and 17 years old in good health. Sequenced input: blood. The chain carries TRBV7-3 and TRBJ2-1, with 7 bases lining up with TRBD2. The CDR3 nucleotides are TGTGCCAGCAGCTTAACGTTGGGGACTACACGAGGAGAGCAGTTCTTC. It specifies CASSLTLGTTRGEQFF.